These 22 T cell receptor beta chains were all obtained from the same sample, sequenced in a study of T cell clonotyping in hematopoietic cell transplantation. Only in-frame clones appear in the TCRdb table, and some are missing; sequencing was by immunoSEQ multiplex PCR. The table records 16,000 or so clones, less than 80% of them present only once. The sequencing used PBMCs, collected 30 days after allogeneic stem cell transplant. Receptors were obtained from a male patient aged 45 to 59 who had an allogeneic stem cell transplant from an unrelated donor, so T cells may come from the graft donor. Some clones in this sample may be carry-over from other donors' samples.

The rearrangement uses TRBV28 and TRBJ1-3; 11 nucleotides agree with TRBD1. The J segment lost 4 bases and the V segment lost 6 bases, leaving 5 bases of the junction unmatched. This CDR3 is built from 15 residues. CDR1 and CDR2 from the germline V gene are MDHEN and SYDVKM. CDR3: CASRRTGGVGNTIYF. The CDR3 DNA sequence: TGTGCCAGCAGAAGGACAGGGGGCGTAGGAAACACCATATATTTT.

CDR3 residues: CASRTGEDTQYF. CDR3 coding DNA: TGTGCCAGCAGGACAGGGGAAGATACGCAGTATTTT. J is TRBJ2-3 and V is TRBV6-6; 8 bases agree with TRBD1. The J segment lost 5 bases and the V segment lost 6 bases, leaving 1 base of the junction unmatched. CDR1 and CDR2 (germline): MNHNY, SVGAGI (reference sequence). This CDR3 spans 12 amino acids.

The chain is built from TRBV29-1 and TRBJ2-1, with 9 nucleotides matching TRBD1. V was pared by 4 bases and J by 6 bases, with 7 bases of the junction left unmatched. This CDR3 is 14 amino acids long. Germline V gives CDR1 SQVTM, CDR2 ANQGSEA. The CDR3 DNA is TGCAGCGTTGGGGCGGACAGGGGATCCAATGAGCAGTTCTTC. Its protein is CSVGADRGSNEQFF.

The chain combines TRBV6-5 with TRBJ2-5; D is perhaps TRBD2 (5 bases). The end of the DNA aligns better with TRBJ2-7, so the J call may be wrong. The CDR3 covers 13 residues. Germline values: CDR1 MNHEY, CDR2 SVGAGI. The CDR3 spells CASSYSIGDEQYF. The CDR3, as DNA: TGTGCCAGCAGTTACTCGATCGGGGACGAGCAGTACTTC.

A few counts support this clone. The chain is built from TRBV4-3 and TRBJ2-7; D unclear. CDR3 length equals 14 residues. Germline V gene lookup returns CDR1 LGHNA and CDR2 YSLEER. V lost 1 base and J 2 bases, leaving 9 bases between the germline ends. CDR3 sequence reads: CASSQGDGAYEQYF. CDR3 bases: TGCGCCAGCAGCCAAGGAGATGGAGCCTACGAGCAGTACTTC.

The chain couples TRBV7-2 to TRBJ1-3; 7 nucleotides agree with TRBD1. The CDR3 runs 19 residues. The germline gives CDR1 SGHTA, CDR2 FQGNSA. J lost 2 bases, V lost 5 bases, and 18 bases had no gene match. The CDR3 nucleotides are TGTGCCAGCAGCAAGAGACAGGGCGAGGAACAAAGCGCTGGAAACACCATATATTTT. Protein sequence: CASSKRQGEEQSAGNTIYF.

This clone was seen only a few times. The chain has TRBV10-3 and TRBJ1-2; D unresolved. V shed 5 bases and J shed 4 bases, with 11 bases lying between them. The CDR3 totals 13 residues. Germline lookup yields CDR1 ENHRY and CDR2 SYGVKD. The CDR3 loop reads CAISSEEGYGYTF. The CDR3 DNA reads TGTGCCATCAGTTCGGAGGAAGGCTATGGCTACACCTTC.

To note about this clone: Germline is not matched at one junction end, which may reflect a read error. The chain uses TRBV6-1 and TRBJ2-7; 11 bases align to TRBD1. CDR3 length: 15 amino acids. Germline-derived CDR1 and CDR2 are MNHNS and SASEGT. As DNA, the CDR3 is TGTGCCAGCAGTGAGGTTAGGACAGGGGGCTACGGGCAGTACTTC. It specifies CASSEVRTGGYGQYF.

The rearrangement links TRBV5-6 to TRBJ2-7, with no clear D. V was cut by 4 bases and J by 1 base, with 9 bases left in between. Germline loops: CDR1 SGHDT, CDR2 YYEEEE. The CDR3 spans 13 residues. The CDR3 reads CASSRTLSYEQYF. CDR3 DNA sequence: TGTGCCAGCAGCAGGACGTTATCCTACGAGCAGTACTTC.

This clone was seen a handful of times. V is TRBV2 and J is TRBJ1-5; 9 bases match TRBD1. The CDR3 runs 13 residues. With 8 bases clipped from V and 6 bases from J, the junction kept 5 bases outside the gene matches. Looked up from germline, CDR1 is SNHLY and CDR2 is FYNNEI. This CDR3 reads CASAPGQGQPQHF. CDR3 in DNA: TGTGCCAGCGCTCCGGGACAGGGTCAGCCCCAGCATTTT. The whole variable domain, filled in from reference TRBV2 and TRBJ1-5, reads EPEVTQTPSHQVTQMGQEVILRCVPISNHLYFYWYRQILGQKVEFLVSFYNNEISEKSEIFDDQFSVERPDGSNFTLKIRSTKLEDSAMYFCASAPGQGQPQHFGDGTRLSIL.

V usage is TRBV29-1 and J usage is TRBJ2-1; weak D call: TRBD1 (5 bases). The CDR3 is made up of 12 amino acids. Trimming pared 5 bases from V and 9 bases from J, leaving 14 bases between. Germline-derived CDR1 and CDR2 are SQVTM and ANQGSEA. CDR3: CSVSFQGTEQFF. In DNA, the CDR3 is TGCAGCGTTTCGTTTCAGGGTACTGAGCAGTTCTTC.

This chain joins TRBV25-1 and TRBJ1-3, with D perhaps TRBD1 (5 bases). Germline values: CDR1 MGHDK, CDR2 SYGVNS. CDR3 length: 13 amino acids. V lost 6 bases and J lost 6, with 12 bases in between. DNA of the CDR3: TGTGCCAGCAGCCCTAGGGGCTTAAACACCATATATTTT. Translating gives CASSPRGLNTIYF.

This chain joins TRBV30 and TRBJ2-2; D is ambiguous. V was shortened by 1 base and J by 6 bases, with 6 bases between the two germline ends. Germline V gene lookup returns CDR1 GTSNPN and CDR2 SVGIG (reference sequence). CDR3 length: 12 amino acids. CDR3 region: CAWSEAPGELFF. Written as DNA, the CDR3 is TGTGCCTGGAGTGAGGCCCCCGGGGAGCTGTTTTTT.

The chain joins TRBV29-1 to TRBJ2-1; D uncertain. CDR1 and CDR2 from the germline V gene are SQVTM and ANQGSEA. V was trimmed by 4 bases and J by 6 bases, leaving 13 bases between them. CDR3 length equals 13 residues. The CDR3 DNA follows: TGCAGCGTTGGGACCTACGGCAGCAATGAGCAGTTCTTC. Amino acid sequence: CSVGTYGSNEQFF.

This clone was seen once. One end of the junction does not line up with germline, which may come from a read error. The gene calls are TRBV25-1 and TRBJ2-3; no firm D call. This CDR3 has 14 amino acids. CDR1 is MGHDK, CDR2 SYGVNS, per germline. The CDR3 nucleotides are TGTGCCAGCGGTGATACCGCTCTCGCAGATACGCAGTATTTT. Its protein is CASGDTALADTQYF.

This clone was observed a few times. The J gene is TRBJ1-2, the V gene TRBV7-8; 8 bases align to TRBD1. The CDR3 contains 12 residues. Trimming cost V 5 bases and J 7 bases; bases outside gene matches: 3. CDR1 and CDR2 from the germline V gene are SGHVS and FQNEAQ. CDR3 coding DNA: TGTGCCAGCAGCGAGACAGGGGTTGGCTACACCTTC. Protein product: CASSETGVGYTF.

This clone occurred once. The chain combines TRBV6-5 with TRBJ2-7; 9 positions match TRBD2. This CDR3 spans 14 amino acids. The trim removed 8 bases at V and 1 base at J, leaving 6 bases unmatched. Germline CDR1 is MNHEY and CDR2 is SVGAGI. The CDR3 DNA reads TGTGCCAGCGGGCGACTAGCGGAATCCTACGAGCAGTACTTC. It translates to CASGRLAESYEQYF.

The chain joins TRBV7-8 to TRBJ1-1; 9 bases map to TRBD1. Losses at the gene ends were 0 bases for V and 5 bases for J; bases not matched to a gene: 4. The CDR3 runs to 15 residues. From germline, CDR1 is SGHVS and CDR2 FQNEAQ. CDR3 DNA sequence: TGTGCCAGCAGCTTAGCGCGGGACAGGGAAACTGAAGCTTTCTTT. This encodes CASSLARDRETEAFF.

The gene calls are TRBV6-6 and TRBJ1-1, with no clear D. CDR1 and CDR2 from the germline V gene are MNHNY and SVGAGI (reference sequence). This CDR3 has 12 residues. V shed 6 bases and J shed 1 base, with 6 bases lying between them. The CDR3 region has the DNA TGTGCCAGCAGCCACGGGAACACTGAAGCTTTCTTT. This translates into CASSHGNTEAFF.

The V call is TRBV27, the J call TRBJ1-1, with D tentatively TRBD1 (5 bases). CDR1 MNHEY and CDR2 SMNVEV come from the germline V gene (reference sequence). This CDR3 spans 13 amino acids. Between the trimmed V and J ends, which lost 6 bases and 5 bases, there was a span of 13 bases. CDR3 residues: CASRGGGGTEAFF. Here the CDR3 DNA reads TGTGCCAGCAGGGGGGGTGGAGGGACTGAAGCTTTCTTT.

CDR3 sequence: CASSDRGTETQYF. The DNA for the CDR3 is TGTGCCAGCAGTGATCGGGGGACAGAGACCCAGTACTTC. The chain links TRBV25-1 to TRBJ2-5; D may be TRBD2 (6 bases). Germline V gene lookup returns CDR1 MGHDK and CDR2 SYGVNS. CDR3 length: 13 residues. V was shortened by 3 bases and J by 4 bases, with 9 bases between the two germline ends.

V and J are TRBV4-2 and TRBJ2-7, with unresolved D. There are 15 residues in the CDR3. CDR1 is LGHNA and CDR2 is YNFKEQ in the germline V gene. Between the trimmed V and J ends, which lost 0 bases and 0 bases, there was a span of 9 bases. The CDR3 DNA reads TGTGCCAGCAGCCAAGACAGTTACCACTCCTACGAGCAGTACTTC. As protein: CASSQDSYHSYEQYF.